What follows describes a single T cell receptor (beta chain). The antigen it binds to is not known. Per-base qualities were not stored, and no clone one base away is much larger. The record originates from a study of PD-L1 blockade in urothelial cancer (dated by TCRdb to between 2016 and 2019). Notes on the research overall: All patients started therapy around 2014 and received atezolizumab 1,200 mg intravenously every 3 weeks. Blood samples were analyzed at 3 weeks after treatment start (second dose) and at 6 weeks after treatment start. About nine tenths of the roughly 29 patients were identified as males with urothelial cancer of bladder origin, and a prior smoking history was reported by 18 of 29 patients. A median of roughly 140,000 T cells and some 82,000 unique TCRs was obtained from blood samples, and a median clonality of approximately 0.08 was observed. An ECOG performance status of 0 or 1 was recorded for the patients, and 0 to 3 prior chemotherapy regimens had been received by the patients. Progression-free survival longer than 6 months counted as durable clinical benefit, and TCR features were additionally tested against both progression-free and overall survival. Around 29 patients had pretreatment blood TCR-seq, about 24 had at least one posttreatment blood collection, and about 24 had tumor TCR-seq. About 10 patients achieved durable clinical benefit and some 20 did not. In the same patients, pretreatment tumors underwent whole exome sequencing and RNA sequencing in addition to TCR sequencing. The study was an exploratory multi-omic analysis of somatic, immune and clinical correlates of response to PD-L1 blockade with atezolizumab in urothelial cancer. Pretreatment tumor samples and matched peripheral blood, collected serially before and after atezolizumab treatment, underwent TCR sequencing. Points the paper makes about the study in general: Small sample size (n of about 29) and many exploratory analyses mean the results are intended to be hypothesis-generating. Improved progression-free and overall survival was associated with having pretreatment peripheral blood TCR clonality below the median. Patients with durable benefit showed greater expansion of tumor-associated TCR clones in peripheral blood 3 weeks after starting treatment (n = 22, p = 0.022).

The time point label, read with the paper, signifies: peripheral blood 6 weeks after treatment start. A cohort of 25 to 35 patients with locally advanced or metastatic urothelial carcinoma, treated at Memorial Sloan Kettering on a trial protocol, was included. Peripheral blood mononuclear cells were collected pretreatment and during treatment, with between 1 and 8 total time points obtained per patient. The Qiagen DNeasy Blood extraction kit was used to purify genomic DNA from total PBMCs and tumor samples. PBMCs were collected pretreatment and during treatment, and were isolated and stored as previously described. Here V drops 6 bases and J drops 7 bases, and the junction holds 5 bases not matched to any gene. Based on the germline V gene, the CDR1 and CDR2 sequences are ENHRY and SYGVKD. The CDR3 measures 12 amino acids from cysteine to phenylalanine. The DNA shown is the 36-base CDR3, in frame from base 1.

Synthetic TCR analog templates were spiked into each PCR to estimate absolute template abundance from read counts. Using the immunoSEQ assay, TCRbeta CDR3 regions were amplified from genomic DNA with bias-controlled V and J gene primers. Sequencing of rearranged TCRbeta segments was performed at approximately 20X coverage. The authors' pipeline ran thus. Sequencing errors were corrected by clustering, and CDR3s were annotated against IMGT so that V, D and J genes could be assigned. Only productive TCRbeta rearrangements were used in downstream analyses, excluding out-of-frame or stop-codon sequences. To compute clonality, Shannon entropy was normalized by the log of the number of unique productive sequences and then subtracted from one. Clones differing between time points or between blood and tumor were identified using Fisher's exact test with Benjamini-Hochberg correction, with an adjusted p below 0.01 applied as the threshold. This is the immuneACCESS table as TCRdb keeps it, with only in-frame sequences that have V and J called. A part of the clones is gone; compared with another copy, unresolved V genes explain less than half, and the rest is unexplained. V, J and clone size were drawn from that table, and D and trimming were deduced from the DNA. In this sample the table shows about 130,000 clones, around 86% of which occur a single time. The ten largest clones take up 2% to 3% of the sample.

The rearranged segments are TRBV10-3 and TRBJ1-1, and TRBD1 matches 7 of the central bases. The TCR originated in a man aged 50 to 59 with urothelial cancer. The source was PBMCs, collected around atezolizumab (anti-PD-L1) treatment. The CDR3 region: CAIRGQGVEAFF. The nucleotide sequence is given as TGTGCCATCAGAGGCCAGGGGGTTGAAGCTTTCTTT.